This entry lists 7 T cell receptor beta chains sequenced from one sample in a study of T cells in Graves' hyperthyroidism and ophthalmopathy. Amplification of TCR beta CDR3 regions used RNA as the template. With the HTBI primer set, the TCR CDR3 went through a first round of RT-PCR. Using its own MiXCR run on the multiplex PCR reads, TCRdb lists one record per CDR3 protein. The table includes around 600,000 distinct CDR3 sequences, 12% to 15% detected once. Material: blood. These receptor sequences come from a woman between 18 and 30 years old with Graves' ophthalmopathy.

This clonotype has ten or more counts. The rearrangement uses TRBV29-1 and TRBJ2-3, with D possibly being TRBD2 (5 bases). CDR1 is SQVTM, CDR2 ANQGSEA, per germline. This CDR3 is built from 15 residues. V was shortened by 7 bases and J by 5 bases, with 22 bases between the two germline ends. CDR3 loop: CSASGGRARGDTQYF. CDR3 nucleotide sequence: TGCAGCGCCTCGGGTGGGCGGGCTCGTGGAGATACGCAGTATTTT.

This clonotype showed up many times. V usage is TRBV6-2 or TRBV6-3 and J usage is TRBJ1-5, with TRBD1 identical over 9 bases. The CDR3 loop spans 19 amino acids. V shed 4 bases and J 0 bases; nucleotides not matched to a gene: 13. Per germline, CDR1 MNHEY and CDR2 SVGEGT. As DNA, the CDR3 is TGTGCCAGCAGTTTGCTCACCGGGACAGGGAAAACTAGCAATCAGCCCCAGCATTTT. It yields the protein CASSLLTGTGKTSNQPQHF.

In its sample, this clonotype was seen many times. This chain joins TRBV7-6 and TRBJ2-7; TRBD1 matches 9 bases. Germline CDR1 reads SGHVS; CDR2 reads FNYEAQ. The CDR3 loop spans 14 amino acids. J gave up 4 bases and V 4 bases, and 5 bases lay outside the gene matches. The CDR3 region is CASSSSDRGYEQYF. CDR3 nucleotides: TGTGCCAGCAGCTCCTCGGACAGGGGTTACGAGCAGTACTTC. Supplemented by reference TRBV7-6 and TRBJ2-7, the full variable domain reads GAGVSQSPRYKVTKRGQDVALRCDPISGHVSLYWYRQALGQGPEFLTYFNYEAQQDKSGLPNDRFSAERPEGSISTLTIQRTEQRDSAMYRCASSSSDRGYEQYFGPGTRLTVT.

This clonotype was seen repeatedly, ten times or more. This chain links TRBV2 with TRBJ2-7; 9 bases align to TRBD1. Germline V gene data show CDR1 as SNHLY and CDR2 as FYNNEI. The CDR3 spans 14 residues. V lost 8 bases, J lost 2 bases, and 7 bases stayed unmatched. The CDR3 nucleotides read TGTGCCAGCGGGAAGGGACAGGGAGCCTACGAGCAGTACTTC. The encoded protein is CASGKGQGAYEQYF.

This clonotype has a count of ten or more. The V gene is TRBV4-1, the J gene TRBJ2-7; 14 nucleotides agree with TRBD2. Germline lookup yields CDR1 MGHRA and CDR2 YSYEKL. The CDR3 is made up of 20 amino acids. The V segment lost 1 base and the J segment 1 base; nucleotides outside the gene matches: 12. In nucleotides, the CDR3 is TGCGCCAGCAGCCAAGGGGCTAACCTTGGACTAGCGGGAGGTTCCTACGAGCAGTACTTC. As protein: CASSQGANLGLAGGSYEQYF.

The chain couples TRBV24-1 to TRBJ2-5; 8 nucleotides match TRBD1. Germline V lookup: CDR1 KGHDR, CDR2 SFDVKD. This CDR3 spans 13 amino acids. The J segment lost 7 bases and the V segment lost 9 bases, leaving 9 bases of the junction unmatched. The CDR3 sequence: CATAGQGLRTQYF. CDR3 DNA: TGTGCCACCGCCGGACAGGGCCTAAGGACCCAGTACTTC.

This clonotype was recorded many times. This chain connects TRBV7-3 to TRBJ2-7, with 8 bases that match TRBD1. Germline values: CDR1 SGHTA, CDR2 FQGTGA. V gave up 5 bases and J gave up 5 bases; unmatched junction bases: 5. The CDR3 sequence is 13 residues long. This CDR3 reads CASSTQGGNEQYF. In DNA form, the CDR3 reads TGTGCCAGCAGCACACAGGGGGGCAACGAGCAGTACTTC.